This T cell receptor (beta chain) was captured by sequencing in a study of identical twins. This clonotype turned up a few times. Its target is unknown. V lost 3 bases and J lost 5; bases outside the gene matches: 15. This CDR3 comprises 17 residues. Germline lookup yields CDR1 SGDLS and CDR2 YYNGEE. Study-wide points: Conclusions rested on cross-sectional statistics rather than following the same donors. Excess sharing by twins proved weaker in beta out-of-frame sequences.

The authors used template switching to add a universal primer site and gave cDNA unique molecular identifiers. TCRdb reprocessed the 5' RACE reads with MiXCR, giving one entry per CDR3 protein. The data contain around 450,000 distinct CDR3 sequences, approximately 15% of them singletons. These same records also appear under a second study, on yellow fever vaccine responses in identical twins.

The chain has TRBV9 and TRBJ1-1; 8 positions agree with TRBD1. The sequenced sample consisted of CD4+ T cells sorted from blood. This clonotype originated in a woman aged 18-30 years in good health. For the CDR3, the DNA is TGTGCCAGCAGCGGCGGGACAGGTTTAAGAATCGATACTGAAGCTTTCTTT. Translation gives CASSGGTGLRIDTEAFF.